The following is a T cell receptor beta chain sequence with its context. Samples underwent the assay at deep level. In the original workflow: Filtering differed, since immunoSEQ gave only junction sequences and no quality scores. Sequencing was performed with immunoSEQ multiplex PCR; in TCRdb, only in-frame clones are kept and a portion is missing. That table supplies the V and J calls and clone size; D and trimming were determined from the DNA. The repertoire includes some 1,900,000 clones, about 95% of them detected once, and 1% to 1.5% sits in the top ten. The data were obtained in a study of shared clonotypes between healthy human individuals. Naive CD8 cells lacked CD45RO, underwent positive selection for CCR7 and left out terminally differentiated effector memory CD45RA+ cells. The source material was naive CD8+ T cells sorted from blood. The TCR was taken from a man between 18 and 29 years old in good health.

The CDR3 region has the DNA TGTGCCAGCAGCCCACGGACAGGGGGCGACGAGCAGTACTTC. Protein sequence: CASSPRTGGDEQYF. V usage is TRBV9 and J usage is TRBJ2-7, with 11 bases identical to TRBD1. Germline assignment: CDR1 SGDLS and CDR2 YYNGEE. The ends lost 4 bases at V and 5 bases at J; junction bases unmatched: 5. This CDR3 is built from 14 residues.